A single sample gave rise to the 3 T cell receptor beta chains below, sequenced in a study of T-cell memory formation after mild COVID-19. Via MiXCR, TCRdb re-called the 5' RACE reads, giving one row per CDR3 protein. The top ten hold about 2% of the sample, which has 200,000 to 300,000 distinct CDR3 sequences, 15% to 17% seen once. Sequencing was performed on PBMCs or a T cell subset sorted from them (not recorded which). These receptors originate from an adult woman who had mild COVID-19 (a few samples of this study predate the infection). Cell type and time point are not known.

The table lists this clonotype with a few counts. The genes are TRBV12-3 or TRBV12-4 and TRBJ2-4, with 15 nucleotides matching TRBD2. V was clipped by 5 bases and J by 3 bases; unmatched bases: 5. This CDR3 is built from 17 residues. CDR3 nucleotides: TGTGCCAGCAGTCATCCGGGACTAGCGGGAGGCAAAAACATTCAGTACTTC. It encodes CASSHPGLAGGKNIQYF.

This chain connects TRBV10-3 to TRBJ2-7; TRBD1 matches 10 bases. Per the germline V gene, CDR1 is ENHRY and CDR2 is SYGVKD. V was pared by 4 bases and J by 7 bases, with 10 bases of the junction left unmatched. The CDR3 is 15 residues long. The CDR3 nucleotides read TGTGCCATCAGTGCCTTGGACAGGGGGAACAGGGAGCAGTACTTC. Translating it yields CAISALDRGNREQYF.

This clonotype was found a few times. This chain uses TRBV24-1 with TRBJ2-3, with 8 bases lining up with TRBD1. CDR1 and CDR2 from the germline V gene are KGHDR and SFDVKD. This CDR3 region has 16 residues. V shed 5 bases, J shed 5 bases, and the junction held 11 bases outside the gene matches. CDR3 region: CATSGTQGASLDTQYF. CDR3 coding DNA: TGTGCCACCAGTGGAACTCAGGGGGCCTCCTTAGATACGCAGTATTTT.